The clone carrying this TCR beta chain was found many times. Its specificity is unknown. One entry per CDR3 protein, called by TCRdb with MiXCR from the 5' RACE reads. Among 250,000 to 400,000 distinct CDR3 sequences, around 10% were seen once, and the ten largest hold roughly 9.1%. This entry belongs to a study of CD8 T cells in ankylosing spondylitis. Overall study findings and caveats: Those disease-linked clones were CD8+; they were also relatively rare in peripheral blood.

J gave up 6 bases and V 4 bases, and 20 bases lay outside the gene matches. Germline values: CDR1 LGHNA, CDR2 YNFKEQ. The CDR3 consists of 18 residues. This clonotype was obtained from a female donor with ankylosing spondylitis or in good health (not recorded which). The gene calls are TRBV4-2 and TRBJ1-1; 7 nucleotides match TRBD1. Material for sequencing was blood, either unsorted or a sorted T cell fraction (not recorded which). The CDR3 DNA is TGTGCCAGCAGCCCACAGGGGTTCCTCCGAACAAGGGACTCTGAAGCTTTCTTT. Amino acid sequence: CASSPQGFLRTRDSEAFF.